A single sample is the source of the 25 T cell receptor beta chains below, sequenced in a study of cytomegalovirus exposure and HLA in healthy donors. The PCR employed 60 Vbeta primers together with 13 Jbeta primers. Sequencing was performed with immunoSEQ multiplex PCR; in TCRdb, only in-frame clones are kept and a portion is missing. This table holds 200,000 to 250,000 clones, about 85% found once. Sequencing used PBMCs. All receptors derive from a woman in her fifties or sixties in good health and CMV-seropositive.

The J gene is TRBJ2-7, the V gene TRBV27, with a possible D match to TRBD1 (7 bases). CDR1 and CDR2 from the germline V gene are MNHEY and SMNVEV (reference sequence). The CDR3 has 16 amino acids. The ends were cut back, 0 bases at V and 2 bases at J, with 14 bases in the middle. The CDR3 sequence: CASSLSYPGGTYEQYF. The DNA of the CDR3 is TGTGCCAGCAGTTTATCGTATCCAGGGGGGACCTACGAGCAGTACTTC.

Only one count was recorded for this clone. The chain is built from TRBV30 and TRBJ1-2; D unresolved. CDR3 length: 12 residues. Trimming removed 2 bases at V and 1 base at J, with 5 bases between. Germline V gene data show CDR1 as GTSNPN and CDR2 as SVGIG (reference sequence). As DNA, the CDR3 is TGTGCCTGGAGTCCAGATAACTATGGCTACACCTTC. This translates into CAWSPDNYGYTF.

The gene calls are TRBV19 and TRBJ2-1; 12 bases agree with TRBD2. The CDR3 spans 16 residues. Germline CDR1 is LNHDA and CDR2 is SQIVND (reference sequence). The ends lost 5 bases at V and 9 bases at J; junction bases unmatched: 11. CDR3 region: CASSALAGGGYSEQFF. The CDR3 DNA is TGTGCCAGTAGTGCACTAGCGGGGGGCGGTTATAGTGAGCAGTTCTTC.

V is TRBV6-1 and J is TRBJ2-7; maybe TRBD1 (6 bases). The germline CDR1 and CDR2 sequences are MNHNS and SASEGT. V was clipped by 7 bases and J by 6 bases, with 13 bases between them. The CDR3 is 12 residues long. This chain's CDR3 is CASTKQGPEQYF. CDR3 nucleotides: TGTGCCAGCACTAAACAGGGCCCCGAGCAGTACTTC.

The J gene is TRBJ1-3, the V gene TRBV6-1; 7 nucleotides match TRBD1. V was clipped by 6 bases and J by 4 bases; unmatched bases: 6. The CDR3 totals 14 residues. The germline V gene has CDR1 MNHNS and CDR2 SASEGT. The DNA of the CDR3 is TGTGCCAGCAGGCGACAGGGTGCCGGAAACACCATATATTTT. Protein sequence: CASRRQGAGNTIYF.

The chain uses TRBV11-2 and TRBJ2-7; perhaps TRBD2 as D (6 bases). From germline, CDR1 is SGHAT and CDR2 FQNNGV. V lost 5 bases to trimming and J lost 5 bases, with 16 bases between them. The CDR3 loop spans 14 amino acids. This CDR3 reads CASSRSGVFDEQYF. The CDR3 DNA reads TGTGCCAGCAGCCGATCGGGGGTTTTCGACGAGCAGTACTTC.

DNA for the CDR3: TGTGCCAGCAGGACAGAAGACTCCTACAATGAGCAGTTCTTC. Protein product: CASRTEDSYNEQFF. This sequence joins TRBV6-5 and TRBJ2-1, with D tentatively TRBD1 (5 bases). CDR1 is MNHEY and CDR2 is SVGAGI in the germline V gene. This CDR3 is 14 amino acids long. Trimming took 6 bases from V and 0 from J, leaving 9 bases between them.

The rearrangement uses TRBV28 and TRBJ1-3; weak D call: TRBD1 (5 bases). Trimming pared 2 bases from V and 0 bases from J, leaving 8 bases between. The germline V gene encodes CDR1 MDHEN and CDR2 SYDVKM. The CDR3 contains 15 residues. The CDR3 DNA sequence: TGTGCCAGCAGTTTAGGGGCAATCTCTGGAAACACCATATATTTT. Its translation: CASSLGAISGNTIYF.

The gene calls are TRBV6-5 and TRBJ1-5; D gene uncertain. The germline V gene encodes CDR1 MNHEY and CDR2 SVGAGI. V lost 6 bases and J 3 bases, leaving 15 bases between the germline ends. The CDR3 runs 15 residues. CDR3 residues: CASSQTRTVNQPQHF. CDR3 nucleotides: TGTGCCAGCAGCCAAACCAGGACTGTCAATCAGCCCCAGCATTTT.

The V call is TRBV28, the J call TRBJ1-1, with TRBD1 matching over 8 bases. Germline CDR1 is MDHEN and CDR2 is SYDVKM. This CDR3 is built from 16 residues. V gave up 6 bases and J gave up 0 bases; unmatched junction bases: 9. DNA of the CDR3: TGTGCCAGCAGAGGACAGGGACATATAATGAACACTGAAGCTTTCTTT. This gives the protein CASRGQGHIMNTEAFF.

The chain is built from TRBV5-4 and TRBJ1-3, with 9 bases identical to TRBD1. The CDR3 has 15 amino acids. Per germline, CDR1 SGHNT and CDR2 YYREEE (reference sequence). With V trimmed by 0 bases and J by 5 bases, 3 bases remained unmatched. The CDR3, as DNA: TGTGCCAGCAGCTTGGCTGGGACAGGGAGAAACACCATATATTTT. This sequence encodes CASSLAGTGRNTIYF.

V gene TRBV7-9 combines with J gene TRBJ1-4; D is possibly TRBD1 (6 bases). Trimming took 5 bases from V and 8 from J, leaving 18 bases between them. Germline CDR1 reads SEHNR; CDR2 reads FQNEAQ (reference sequence). This CDR3 is 15 amino acids long. CDR3 bases: TGTGCCAGCAGCCCCAGACAGGTCCGATACGAAAAACTGTTTTTT. It translates to CASSPRQVRYEKLFF.

The chain recombines TRBV4-3 with TRBJ2-2; maybe TRBD2 (5 bases). The length of the CDR3 is 15 residues. The germline CDR1 and CDR2 sequences are LGHNA and YSLEER. The ends were cut back, 4 bases at V and 4 bases at J, with 13 bases in the middle. The CDR3 loop reads CASSRGGVPTGELFF. CDR3 nucleotide sequence: TGCGCCAGCAGCCGCGGAGGAGTGCCCACCGGGGAGCTGTTTTTT.

This clone has only one observation. The chain uses TRBV28 and TRBJ2-5, with 8 bases lining up with TRBD2. CDR1 is MDHEN, CDR2 SYDVKM, per germline. The CDR3 contains 14 residues. Trimming took 6 bases from V and 3 from J; bases not matched to a gene: 6. The CDR3 sequence: CASSTPGLEETQYF. In DNA, the CDR3 is TGTGCCAGCAGCACCCCGGGACTAGAAGAGACCCAGTACTTC. The variable domain in full, completed from reference TRBV28 and TRBJ2-5, reads DVKVTQSSRYLVKRTGEKVFLECVQDMDHENMFWYRQDPGLGLRLIYFSYDVKMKEKGDIPEGYSVSREKKERFSLILESASTNQTSMYLCASSTPGLEETQYFGPGTRLLVL.

The gene calls are TRBV28 and TRBJ1-2; 7 nucleotides agree with TRBD1. The CDR3 runs to 14 residues. Germline assignment: CDR1 MDHEN and CDR2 SYDVKM. The V segment lost 6 bases and the J segment 0 bases; nucleotides outside the gene matches: 4. CDR3 in amino acids: CASRLQGANYGYTF. The CDR3 DNA sequence: TGTGCCAGCAGACTGCAGGGGGCTAACTATGGCTACACCTTC.

The chain employs TRBV7-2 and TRBJ2-7, with D perhaps TRBD1 (6 bases). CDR3 size: 13 residues. In germline, CDR1 is SGHTA, CDR2 FQGNSA. Trimming removed 4 bases at V and 1 base at J, with 8 bases between. Written as DNA, the CDR3 is TGTGCCAGCAGCTATGGACAGTCCTACGAGCAGTACTTC. Protein: CASSYGQSYEQYF.

The chain employs TRBV4-1 and TRBJ2-5; TRBD2 matches 10 bases. The ends lost 0 bases at V and 11 bases at J; junction bases unmatched: 9. The germline V gene has CDR1 MGHRA and CDR2 YSYEKL. The CDR3 contains 15 residues. CDR3 in amino acids: CASSQEASGGDEQYF. The CDR3 DNA sequence: TGCGCCAGCAGCCAAGAGGCAAGCGGGGGGGATGAGCAGTACTTC.

The count of this clone is one. The chain has TRBV5-4 and TRBJ2-1; 8 bases align to TRBD1. The CDR3 loop spans 13 amino acids. The ends lost 2 bases at V and 9 bases at J; junction bases unmatched: 4. Germline V lookup: CDR1 SGHNT, CDR2 YYREEE (reference sequence). The CDR3 here is CASSLGQGFEQFF. The CDR3 nucleotides read TGTGCCAGCAGCTTAGGACAGGGTTTTGAGCAGTTCTTC.

The rearrangement joins TRBV11-2 to TRBJ1-4; possibly TRBD1 for D (6 bases). Trimming removed 5 bases from V and 8 bases from J, with 12 bases in between. CDR1 is SGHAT, CDR2 FQNNGV, per germline. The CDR3 spans 13 residues. The CDR3 DNA reads TGTGCCAGCAGCACCGGGACATGGGAAAAACTGTTTTTT. Encoded protein: CASSTGTWEKLFF. Combining the CDR3 with reference TRBV11-2 and TRBJ1-4 gives the whole variable domain EAGVAQSPRYKIIEKRQSVAFWCNPISGHATLYWYQQILGQGPKLLIQFQNNGVVDDSQLPKDRFSAERLKGVDSTLKIQPAKLEDSAVYLCASSTGTWEKLFFGSGTQLSVL.

This clone was recorded once. The chain combines TRBV7-9 with TRBJ1-1, with TRBD1 matching over 8 bases. The CDR3 is 15 residues long. CDR1 is SEHNR, CDR2 FQNEAQ, per germline (reference sequence). V lost 7 bases and J lost 0; bases outside the gene matches: 7. The chain's CDR3 is CASTRDRNMNTEAFF. CDR3 bases: TGTGCCAGCACCCGGGACAGGAACATGAACACTGAAGCTTTCTTT.

The chain couples TRBV30 to TRBJ1-2; maybe TRBD1 (5 bases). The V gene's germline CDR1 is GTSNPN and CDR2 SVGIG (reference sequence). Between the trimmed V and J ends, which lost 5 bases and 4 bases, there was a span of 14 bases. This CDR3 is built from 13 residues. CDR3 sequence: CAWVSRDFYGYTF. The CDR3 DNA is TGTGCCTGGGTTAGCCGGGACTTCTATGGCTACACCTTC.

A single count supports this clone. The chain recombines TRBV11-2 with TRBJ2-1; 7 nucleotides line up with TRBD2. The CDR3 contains 14 residues. J lost 7 bases, V lost 5 bases, and 8 bases had no gene match. Germline-derived CDR1 and CDR2 are SGHAT and FQNNGV. The CDR3 nucleotides read TGTGCCAGCAGCCCACGGAGGGGAGGGAATGAGCAGTTCTTC. Protein: CASSPRRGGNEQFF.

The chain uses TRBV19 and TRBJ1-6; D perhaps matches TRBD1 (5 bases). Germline CDR1 and CDR2: LNHDA and SQIVND (reference sequence). Trimming took off 6 bases at V and 9 bases at J, with 21 bases between the two ends. CDR3 length: 16 amino acids. The CDR3, as DNA: TGTGCCAGTAGATTGGATCAGGGTGGGGATGGTTCACCCCTCCACTTT. This gives the protein CASRLDQGGDGSPLHF.

This chain links TRBV19 with TRBJ1-1; 8 nucleotides agree with TRBD1. This CDR3 region has 14 residues. The germline V gene encodes CDR1 LNHDA and CDR2 SQIVND (reference sequence). V gave up 1 base and J gave up 6 bases; unmatched junction bases: 4. As DNA, the CDR3 is TGTGCCAGTAGTATAGGGCAGGGGGCGCCTGAAGCTTTCTTT. It encodes CASSIGQGAPEAFF.

The V and J genes are TRBV7-3 and TRBJ2-2; possibly TRBD1 for D (5 bases). CDR1 and CDR2 from the germline V gene are SGHTA and FQGTGA. Trimming pared 3 bases from V and 5 bases from J, leaving 19 bases between. CDR3 size: 17 residues. The CDR3 loop is CASSFFTGNLGTGELFF. CDR3 DNA sequence: TGTGCCAGCAGCTTCTTTACAGGAAACTTAGGGACCGGGGAGCTGTTTTTT.